Presented here are 24 T cell receptor beta chains from one specimen sequenced in a study of CD8+ T cells in alopecia areata. Treatment described: oral pan-JAK inhibitor, 5-10 mg twice daily. The authors extracted RNA and reverse transcribed it into cDNA as the sequencing template. Profiling relied on immunoSEQ multiplex PCR, and the TCRdb table lists in-frame clones only, not all of them. The sample lists some 220,000 clones, 50% to 60% occurring once. The material sequenced was CD4+ T cells sorted from blood, taken at week 4, from a patient treated with tofacitinib. The receptors shown here come from a human donor with alopecia areata.

The chain couples TRBV4-3 to TRBJ1-1; D perhaps matches TRBD1 (6 bases). The germline CDR1 and CDR2 sequences are LGHNA and YSLEER. V was pared by 4 bases and J by 1 base, with 10 bases between. This CDR3 has 14 residues. The CDR3 region has the DNA TGCGCCAGCAGCCCTGAGGACAGGAACACTGAAGCTTTCTTT. This gives the protein CASSPEDRNTEAFF.

The V and J genes are TRBV2 and TRBJ2-7, with D possibly being TRBD1 (6 bases). Germline V gene sequence: CDR1 SNHLY, CDR2 FYNNEI. Trimming pared 7 bases from V and 3 bases from J, leaving 13 bases between. There are 13 residues in the CDR3. This chain's CDR3 is CASKGVGFYEQYF. The CDR3 DNA is TGTGCCAGCAAGGGGGTAGGGTTCTACGAGCAGTACTTC.

The chain links TRBV20-1 to TRBJ1-2; TRBD1 aligns across 8 bases. Germline V gives CDR1 DFQATT, CDR2 SNEGSKA (reference sequence). Trimming took 6 bases from V and 6 from J; bases not matched to a gene: 3. The CDR3 is 11 residues long. This CDR3 reads CSARGHNGYTF. CDR3 nucleotide sequence: TGCAGTGCCAGGGGGCATAATGGCTACACCTTC.

This clone has just a few counts. V and J are TRBV7-2 and TRBJ2-1; the D gene is possibly TRBD2 (7 bases). Germline lookup yields CDR1 SGHTA and CDR2 FQGNSA. Trimming pared 5 bases from V and 9 bases from J, leaving 20 bases between. The CDR3 length is 15 residues. This CDR3 reads CASSPNLGGAGEQFF. CDR3 nucleotide sequence: TGTGCCAGCAGCCCTAACCTTGGGGGGGCAGGTGAGCAGTTCTTC.

J is TRBJ2-3 and V is TRBV4-3; 16 nucleotides line up with TRBD2. The CDR3 has 21 residues. With 1 base clipped from V and 1 base from J, the junction kept 11 bases outside the gene matches. CDR1 and CDR2 from the germline V gene are LGHNA and YSLEER. CDR3: CASSQVPGLAGGPTGTDTQYF. DNA for the CDR3: TGCGCCAGCAGCCAAGTCCCGGGACTAGCGGGGGGGCCTACTGGCACAGATACGCAGTATTTT.

The CDR3 sequence is CASSLAQTGSTYEQYF. In nucleotides, the CDR3 is TGCGCCAGCAGCTTGGCCCAAACAGGATCGACCTACGAGCAGTACTTC. The J gene is TRBJ2-7, the V gene TRBV5-1; D perhaps matches TRBD1 (5 bases). The germline V and J ends were trimmed by 0 bases and 2 bases, with 15 bases remaining between them. This CDR3 is 16 amino acids long. Germline assignment: CDR1 SGHRS and CDR2 YFSETQ. The full variable domain, with the rest looked up from reference TRBV5-1 and TRBJ2-7, is KAGVTQTPRYLIKTRGQQVTLSCSPISGHRSVSWYQQTPGQGLQFLFEYFSETQRNKGNFPGRFSGRQFSNSRSEMNVSTLELGDSALYLCASSLAQTGSTYEQYFGPGTRLTVT.

This clone was seen a handful of times. The rearrangement uses TRBV29-1 and TRBJ2-7, with D possibly being TRBD1 (5 bases). The CDR3 has 13 amino acids. Germline V CDR1 and CDR2: SQVTM, ANQGSEA. V was pared by 2 bases and J by 5 bases, with 13 bases between. The CDR3 is CSVEQGASDEQYF. In DNA, the CDR3 is TGCAGCGTTGAACAGGGCGCTTCGGACGAGCAGTACTTC.

V is TRBV9 and J is TRBJ1-4; D is possibly TRBD1 (6 bases). V shed 4 bases and J shed 7 bases, with 14 bases lying between them. This CDR3 is built from 14 residues. CDR1 SGDLS and CDR2 YYNGEE come from the germline V gene. As DNA, the CDR3 is TGTGCCAGCAGCCAGGGGCCCAGGAGTGAAAAACTGTTTTTT. This sequence encodes CASSQGPRSEKLFF.

The V and J genes are TRBV30 and TRBJ1-1; the D gene is possibly TRBD1 (5 bases). CDR1 and CDR2 from the germline V gene are GTSNPN and SVGIG (reference sequence). The CDR3 runs 14 residues. Trimming shortened V by 0 bases and J by 3 bases, and 11 bases separated the two germline ends. The CDR3 region has the DNA TGTGCCTGGAGTGTGTCACAGGTGTACACTGAAGCTTTCTTT. Residues: CAWSVSQVYTEAFF.

The chain links TRBV27 to TRBJ1-4; D is undetermined. CDR3 length equals 14 residues. The V and J ends lost 2 bases and 4 bases respectively, with 8 bases between them. Per germline, CDR1 MNHEY and CDR2 SMNVEV (reference sequence). CDR3 coding DNA: TGTGCCAGCAGTTTAAACCGGGTTAATGAAAAACTGTTTTTT. Its translation is CASSLNRVNEKLFF.

This clone has just a few counts. The rearrangement links TRBV4-3 to TRBJ2-2; TRBD1 or TRBD2 may be the D gene (6 bases each). Trimming took off 5 bases at V and 5 bases at J, with 12 bases between the two ends. CDR1 and CDR2 (germline): LGHNA, YSLEER. The CDR3 loop spans 14 amino acids. Here the CDR3 reads CASSRGAKTGELFF. DNA for the CDR3: TGCGCCAGCAGCAGGGGGGCTAAAACCGGGGAGCTGTTTTTT.

V usage is TRBV7-9 and J usage is TRBJ1-2, with TRBD1 matching over 10 bases. CDR3 size: 15 residues. Unmatched junction bases numbered 10, after V lost 5 bases and J lost 7 bases. Germline V gene lookup returns CDR1 SEHNR and CDR2 FQNEAQ (reference sequence). CDR3 sequence: CASSPEAGTGAGYTF. The DNA for the CDR3 is TGTGCCAGCAGCCCAGAAGCCGGGACAGGGGCTGGCTACACCTTC.

The chain uses TRBV5-6 and TRBJ2-1; D possibly corresponds to TRBD2 (6 bases). The CDR3 consists of 16 residues. CDR1 is SGHDT and CDR2 is YYEEEE in the germline V gene. V was shortened by 2 bases and J by 3 bases, with 15 bases between the two germline ends. The chain's CDR3 is CASSLLGLANYNEQFF. The CDR3 DNA follows: TGTGCCAGCAGCTTACTCGGTCTAGCGAACTACAATGAGCAGTTCTTC. Combining the CDR3 with reference TRBV5-6 and TRBJ2-1 gives the whole variable domain DAGVTQSPTHLIKTRGQQVTLRCSPKSGHDTVSWYQQALGQGPQFIFQYYEEEERQRGNFPDRFSGHQFPNYSSELNVNALLLGDSALYLCASSLLGLANYNEQFFGPGTRLTVL.

This chain joins TRBV29-1 and TRBJ2-7; the D gene is possibly TRBD1 (5 bases). Germline assignment: CDR1 SQVTM and CDR2 ANQGSEA. This CDR3 spans 12 amino acids. Trimming left V 4 bases short and J 2 bases short, with 9 bases between. The CDR3 DNA sequence: TGCAGCGTTGGAGCAGGGCCCTACGAGCAGTACTTC. Translated: CSVGAGPYEQYF.

This clone was counted between two and nine times. The genes are TRBV20-1 and TRBJ2-1; 8 positions match TRBD2. Trimming took 6 bases from V and 10 from J; bases not matched to a gene: 5. The germline V gene encodes CDR1 DFQATT and CDR2 SNEGSKA (reference sequence). The CDR3 runs 11 residues. The chain's CDR3 is CSARGLGEQFF. The CDR3 DNA reads TGCAGTGCCCGGGGACTAGGCGAGCAGTTCTTC.

The CDR3 here is CASSPGTVANYGYTF. DNA of the CDR3: TGTGCCAGCTCACCCGGGACAGTAGCTAACTATGGCTACACCTTC. V and J are TRBV18 and TRBJ1-2; 7 bases agree with TRBD1. V shed 3 bases and J 0 bases; nucleotides not matched to a gene: 4. Per the germline V gene, CDR1 is KGHSH and CDR2 is LQKENI. This CDR3 is 15 amino acids long. Based on the CDR3 plus reference TRBV18 and TRBJ1-2, the full variable domain is NAGVMQNPRHLVRRRGQEARLRCSPMKGHSHVYWYRQLPEEGLKFMVYLQKENIIDESGMPKERFSAEFPKEGPSILRIQQVVRGDSAAYFCASSPGTVANYGYTFGSGTRLTVV.

This chain connects TRBV29-1 to TRBJ2-3, with D possibly being TRBD1 (6 bases). Trimming stripped 6 bases from V and 2 bases from J, with 15 bases between. From germline, CDR1 is SQVTM and CDR2 ANQGSEA. The CDR3 is 14 amino acids. The CDR3, as DNA: TGCAGCGTCGCCACAGGGAGCTACACAGATACGCAGTATTTT. Encoded protein: CSVATGSYTDTQYF.

The chain uses TRBV1 and TRBJ1-2; no check of the table's D call, TRBD1, against the DNA was made. TRBV1 is a pseudogene locus. This CDR3 spans 18 amino acids. The CDR3 coding sequence is TGCACCAGCAGCCAACGGACAGCACGACAATCCTTTAACTATGGCTACACCTTC. This gives the protein CTSSQRTARQSFNYGYTF.

The rearrangement links TRBV2 to TRBJ2-7, with no clear D. The CDR3 is made up of 12 amino acids. V lost 5 bases and J lost 1, with 6 bases in between. Germline V CDR1 and CDR2: SNHLY, FYNNEI. The CDR3 DNA is TGTGCCAGCAGTCCAGGTTCCTACGAGCAGTACTTC. Amino acid sequence: CASSPGSYEQYF.

V and J are TRBV9 and TRBJ2-2; no clear D. This CDR3 contains 15 residues. The V end lost 0 bases, the J end lost 6 bases, and 12 bases lay between the germline ends. Looked up from germline, CDR1 is SGDLS and CDR2 is YYNGEE. The CDR3 DNA sequence: TGTGCCAGCAGCGTAGAGAACCGGCAGCCCGGGGAGCTGTTTTTT. Its protein is CASSVENRQPGELFF. Combining the CDR3 with reference TRBV9 and TRBJ2-2 gives the whole variable domain DSGVTQTPKHLITATGQRVTLRCSPRSGDLSVYWYQQSLDQGLQFLIQYYNGEERAKGNILERFSAQQFPDLHSELNLSSLELGDSALYFCASSVENRQPGELFFGEGSRLTVL.

This chain links TRBV30 with TRBJ2-5, with D possibly matching TRBD1 (6 bases). The V gene lost 5 bases and the J gene lost 7 bases, with 14 bases spanning the gap. Germline V gene sequence: CDR1 GTSNPN, CDR2 SVGIG (reference sequence). The CDR3 is 12 amino acids. The CDR3 DNA sequence: TGTGCCTGGCGAAGCACAGGGAGGACCCAGTACTTC. This codes for CAWRSTGRTQYF.

The chain carries TRBV29-1 and TRBJ2-7, with 8 bases lining up with TRBD1. Germline V gene data show CDR1 as SQVTM and CDR2 as ANQGSEA. The ends lost 0 bases at V and 7 bases at J; junction bases unmatched: 2. This CDR3 has 12 amino acids. The CDR3 reads CSVEETGVEQYF. CDR3 nucleotide sequence: TGCAGCGTTGAAGAGACAGGGGTTGAGCAGTACTTC.

The rearrangement joins TRBV6-5 to TRBJ2-2; maybe TRBD2 (5 bases). Between the trimmed V and J ends, which lost 7 bases and 6 bases, there was a span of 9 bases. CDR1 is MNHEY, CDR2 SVGAGI, per germline. The CDR3 consists of 12 residues. The CDR3 loop reads CASTWGAGELFF. The CDR3 DNA sequence: TGTGCCAGCACCTGGGGAGCCGGGGAGCTGTTTTTT.

This clone was detected a few times. V usage is TRBV12-5 and J usage is TRBJ2-2; TRBD1 matches 7 bases. Trimming cost V 1 base and J 4 bases; bases outside gene matches: 3. Germline CDR1 LGHNT, CDR2 FRNRAP. The CDR3 contains 15 residues. Here the CDR3 DNA reads TGTGCTAGTGGTTTGGACAGGGGAGCCACCGGGGAGCTGTTTTTT. It specifies CASGLDRGATGELFF.